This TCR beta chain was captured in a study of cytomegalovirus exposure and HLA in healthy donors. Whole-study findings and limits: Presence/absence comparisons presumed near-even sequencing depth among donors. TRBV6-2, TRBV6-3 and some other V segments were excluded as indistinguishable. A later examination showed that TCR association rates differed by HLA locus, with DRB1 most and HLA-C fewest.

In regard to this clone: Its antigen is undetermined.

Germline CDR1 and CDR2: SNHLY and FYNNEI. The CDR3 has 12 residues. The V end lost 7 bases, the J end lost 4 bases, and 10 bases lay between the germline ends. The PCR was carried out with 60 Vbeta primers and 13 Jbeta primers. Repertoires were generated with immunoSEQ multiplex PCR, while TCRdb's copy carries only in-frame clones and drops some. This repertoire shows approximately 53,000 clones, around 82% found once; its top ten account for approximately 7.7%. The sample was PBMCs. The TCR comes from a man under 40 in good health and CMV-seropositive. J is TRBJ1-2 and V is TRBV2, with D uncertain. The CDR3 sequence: CASMEDTYGYTF. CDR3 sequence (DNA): TGTGCCAGCATGGAGGATACCTATGGCTACACCTTC. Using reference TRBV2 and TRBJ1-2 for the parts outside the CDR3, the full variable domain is EPEVTQTPSHQVTQMGQEVILRCVPISNHLYFYWYRQILGQKVEFLVSFYNNEISEKSEIFDDQFSVERPDGSNFTLKIRSTKLEDSAMYFCASMEDTYGYTFGSGTRLTVV.